A selection of T cell receptor beta chains follows, all from one sample in a study of cytomegalovirus exposure and HLA in healthy donors. The protocol was immunoSEQ multiplex PCR, while the TCRdb copy is restricted to in-frame clones and leaves out a portion. Seen here are approximately 79,000 clones, 74% observed once, and the top ten hold about 9.1%. The sample consisted of PBMCs. The receptor source for this set is a man between 35 and 55 years old in good health and CMV-seropositive. CDR3s include the opening cysteine and the closing phenylalanine or tryptophan. Each record gives: V gene, J gene, D gene, clone size, CDR3 DNA, CDR3 protein. The D gene is left open where the match is weak. The size of a clone is reported for some rows only, either as once, few or many, or as a class for expanded clones.

TRBV7-2	TRBJ2-7	TRBD2	-	TGTGCCAGCAGCTTAGTCTCGAGGACAGCTAGCGGGGGGAGTCCCGAGCAGTACTTC	CASSLVSRTASGGSPEQYF
TRBV28	TRBJ1-1	-	-	TGTGCCAGCAGTTTAAGTGGGGGCGGAGGCACTGAAGCTTTCTTT	CASSLSGGGGTEAFF
TRBV7-2	TRBJ2-7	TRBD2	-	TGTGCCAGCAGCCAGCGGGACCCATCTACAGAGCAGTACTTC	CASSQRDPSTEQYF
TRBV2	TRBJ2-2	-	-	TGTGCCAGCAGTGTACGAGTGGGCATCGGGGAGCTGTTTTTT	CASSVRVGIGELFF
TRBV28	TRBJ2-7	-	-	TGTGCCAGCAGTTCGGGGACACTTTACGAGCAGTACTTC	CASSSGTLYEQYF
TRBV5-6	TRBJ2-5	-	-	TGTGCCAGCAGCCCGACTGATCAAGAGACCCAGTACTTC	CASSPTDQETQYF
TRBV18	TRBJ2-3	-	-	TGTGCCAGCTCACCACCGTTGGGGAGGCAAGATACGCAGTATTTT	CASSPPLGRQDTQYF
TRBV5-4	TRBJ2-7	-	-	TGTGCCAGCAGCTTGTGGCAGGTCCTCGAGCAGTACTTC	CASSLWQVLEQYF
TRBV18	TRBJ1-5	-	-	TGTGCCAGCTCACTACAACAGGCTCAGCCCCAGCATTTT	CASSLQQAQPQHF
TRBV7-9	TRBJ1-3	-	few	TGTTCCAGCAGGAGCACCGGGACACCTGGAAACACCATATATTTT	CSSRSTGTPGNTIYF
TRBV20-1	TRBJ1-4	-	-	TGCAGTGCTCCCTACGGTGAAAAACTGTTTTTT	CSAPYGEKLFF
TRBV10-3	TRBJ2-2	TRBD1	-	TGTGCCATCAGTGAGTCGAGTATTAAGGACAGGGCCTACACCGGGGAGCTGTTTTTT	CAISESSIKDRAYTGELFF
TRBV4-3	TRBJ1-1	TRBD1	-	TGCGCCAGCAGCCAAGATGCGACAGGGGGGAACACTGAAGCTTTCTTT	CASSQDATGGNTEAFF
TRBV2	TRBJ2-6	-	-	TGTGCCAGCAGTGAAAGACTTAAGAGCTCTGGGGCCAACGTCCTGACTTTC	CASSERLKSSGANVLTF
TRBV30	TRBJ2-7	TRBD1	few	TGTGCCTGGAGTGTTCGGCTCGGGACAGGGGAAAGATACAACACCTACGAGCAGTACTTC	CAWSVRLGTGERYNTYEQYF
TRBV18	TRBJ1-2	-	-	TGTGCCAGCTCCCTGGGCAGGGACTATGGCTACACCTTC	CASSLGRDYGYTF